This TCR beta chain was captured by sequencing in a study of T cell responses to AZD1222 COVID-19 vaccine. Repertoires were generated with immunoSEQ multiplex PCR, while TCRdb's copy carries only in-frame clones and drops some. The data show about 110,000 clones, roughly 91% seen once. The CDR3 is 15 residues long. In germline, CDR1 is ENHRY, CDR2 SYGVKD. Trimming removed 2 bases from V and 6 bases from J; junction bases left unmatched: 6. This chain links TRBV10-3 with TRBJ2-7; 11 bases are shared with TRBD2. The sequence derives from an adult who received the AZD1222 COVID-19 vaccine. Here the sequenced sample was peripheral blood, taken 28 days after the second AZD1222 dose. The CDR3 protein is CAISEVTSGEVEQYF. The CDR3 nucleotides read TGTGCCATCAGTGAGGTGACTAGCGGGGAGGTCGAGCAGTACTTC.